This T cell receptor (beta chain) was recovered during a study of blood T cell repertoires in COVID-19 (dated by TCRdb to between 2020 and 2021). Notes on the research overall: Samples covering the acute and convalescent phases of COVID-19 were provided by collaborators in the United States, Italy and Spain. HLA class I and class II types, where available, came from metadata supplied by the sample provider rather than from assay-based typing. The samples were drawn from two sources: the first 160 participants of the ongoing ImmuneRACE study, and fewer than 1,500 subjects contributed by 6 global collaborators. The dataset comprised deeply sampled blood TCRbeta repertoires from subjects exposed to, actively infected with, or recovered from COVID-19. Nearly every sample came with metadata listing a de-identified subject ID, COVID-19 status, age in years and sex. The prospective study material was composed of cDNA or gDNA derived from T cells, B-cell-depleted T cells, or PBMCs. The repertoires were released in a freely available public database intended as a resource for research on the immune response to SARS-CoV-2. What the research found in general, with its limitations: The amount of clinical and demographic metadata varied by source and participant and was provided uncurated.

The CDR3 goes from the cysteine to the phenylalanine over 13 residues. Only the CDR3 part of the read is kept: 39 bases, read in frame from the first base. The germline V gene encodes CDR1 SNHLY and CDR2 FYNNEI. The V end loses 5 bases and the J end loses 1 base, and a stretch of 8 bases separates them. Enrolling through a virtual design, the prospective study's participants ranged in age from roughly 18 to 89 years and lived across about two dozen United States geographic areas. In the prospective study, participants were assigned to cohorts based on the clinical history participants reported in a screening survey and a study questionnaire. A participant counted as exposed if, within 2 weeks of entering the study, that participant had been in contact with someone who had a PCR-confirmed or clinician-diagnosed COVID-19 case. Mobile phlebotomists in the prospective study collected whole blood, serum and a nasopharyngeal or oropharyngeal swab from every participant. Prospective study participants could optionally give additional blood draws and questionnaires over a roughly 2-month period. Before DNA extraction, blood samples from the prospective study were shipped at room temperature or frozen.

On this clone: The specificity of this receptor is unknown. Per-nucleotide qualities are absent, and no much larger clonotype sits a single base away. Other DNA sequences in the sample encode the same CDR3.

TCRbeta CDR3 regions were amplified from genomic DNA by means of the immunoSEQ Assay, a bias-controlled multiplex PCR. From the authors' description of their analysis: Nucleated cell counts per sample were estimated from amplification of reference gene primers within the assay. Sequence reads were collapsed and filtered to measure the absolute abundance of every unique TCRbeta CDR3 rearrangement. For each sample, productive Simpson clonality was calculated as the square root of Simpson's diversity index across productive rearrangements. TCRdb holds this immuneACCESS table with in-frame rearrangements only. Some clones are missing; in checked studies, unresolved V genes explain under half, and the rest has no known cause. D and trimming were read from the DNA, whereas the V and J calls and clone size are those reported in that table. Within this sample are 210,000 or so clones, with 83% of them counted one time only. The ten largest clones add up to approximately 5% of the sample.

The rearrangement combines TRBV2 with TRBJ2-5; TRBD2 could be the D gene, as 7 bases match. Material: PBMCs or T cells enriched from blood (not recorded which). This clonotype was obtained from a woman in her fifties or sixties who had been exposed to COVID-19. At the DNA level, the sequence is TGTGCCAGCAGTCGGGGGGCCCAAGAGACCCAGTACTTC. Protein translation: CASSRGAQETQYF. With all but the CDR3 taken from the reference TRBV2 and TRBJ2-5 genes, the full variable domain is: EPEVTQTPSHQVTQMGQEVILRCVPISNHLYFYWYRQILGQKVEFLVSFYNNEISEKSEIFDDQFSVERPDGSNFTLKIRSTKLEDSAMYFCASSRGAQETQYFGPGTRLLVL.